This paragraph covers one T cell receptor beta chain sequence. This clone was seen a single time. Its antigen is still unknown. No base-level quality is on record; no much larger clone is a single base apart. TCRbeta CDR3 regions were amplified from genomic DNA using the immunoSEQ Assay, a bias-controlled multiplex PCR. On the study's bioinformatics: The number of nucleated cells in each sample was estimated from the amplification of reference gene primers within the assay. To quantify the absolute abundance of each unique TCRbeta CDR3 rearrangement, sequence reads were collapsed and filtered. For each sample, productive Simpson clonality was calculated as the square root of Simpson's diversity index across productive rearrangements. TCRdb's version of the immuneACCESS table is confined to in-frame rearrangements and falls short of the full clone set. An unresolved V gene accounts for under half of the shortfall where checked; the remainder is of unknown origin. That table gives V, J and clone size, and the DNA gave D and trimming. The sample table lists fewer than 150,000 clones, roughly 80% of them with a count of one. Under 9.5% of the sample comes from the top ten.

The data derive from a study of blood T cell repertoires in COVID-19 (dated by TCRdb to 2020 to 2021). Broadly, across the study: Samples from collaborators originated in the United States, Italy and Spain and spanned both the acute and convalescent phases of COVID-19. The prospective study material was composed of cDNA or gDNA derived from T cells, B-cell-depleted T cells, or PBMCs. Deeply sampled blood TCRbeta repertoires from subjects exposed to, actively infected with, or recovered from COVID-19 were included in the dataset. The repertoires were released in a freely available public database intended as a resource for research on the immune response to SARS-CoV-2. The samples were drawn from the first 160 participants of the ongoing ImmuneRACE study and from 950 to 1,500 subjects provided by 6 global collaborators. The sample metadata nearly always contained a de-identified subject ID, COVID-19 status, age in years and sex. Where available, HLA class I and class II types were obtained from metadata supplied by the sample provider rather than from assay-based typing.

The collaborating institutions used their own protocols to collect whole blood in K2EDTA tubes. Collaborator samples were shipped for TCRbeta analysis as frozen whole blood, isolated PBMCs, or DNA extracted from either sample type. From the germline V gene, CDR1 is WSHSY and CDR2 is SAAADI. The junction shows trimming of 6 bases on V and 8 bases on J, and the gene matches do not reach 8 bases of it. From the cysteine up to the phenylalanine, the CDR3 has a length of 15 residues. The entry retains the CDR3 DNA only, 45 bases that are in frame from base 1. What the authors observed across the whole study: The amount of clinical and demographic metadata varied by source and participant and was provided uncurated.

The V and J segments used are TRBV10-2 and TRBJ2-3; 13 nucleotides in the junction match TRBD2. The sequenced material came from peripheral blood. The sequence was collected from a woman aged 40 to 50 with acute or convalescent COVID-19. The CDR3 in this case is CASRETSGGAGTQYF. The bases are TGCGCCAGCAGGGAAACTAGCGGGGGGGCCGGTACGCAGTATTTT.